The 4 T cell receptor beta chains listed next were all sequenced from one sample in a study of cytomegalovirus exposure and HLA in healthy donors. Primers included in the PCR were 60 Vbeta and 13 Jbeta primers. Method: immunoSEQ multiplex PCR; TCRdb's copy keeps in-frame clones and lacks some. The repertoire holds 100,000 or so clones, with around 72% as singletons. Sequences were obtained from PBMCs. These receptors were collected from a man younger than 45 in good health and CMV-seronegative.

The V and J genes are TRBV27 and TRBJ2-5, with 9 positions matching TRBD1. The germline CDR1 and CDR2 sequences are MNHEY and SMNVEV (reference sequence). The CDR3 loop spans 15 amino acids. The V and J ends lost 5 bases and 0 bases, in that order; junction bases with no gene match: 4. CDR3 sequence reads: CASSQGDRDQETQYF. The CDR3 nucleotides read TGTGCCAGCAGTCAAGGGGACAGGGACCAAGAGACCCAGTACTTC.

This chain links TRBV10-3 with TRBJ1-2; D is uncertain. The ends were cut back, 1 base at V and 4 bases at J, with 7 bases in the middle. Germline values: CDR1 ENHRY, CDR2 SYGVKD. The CDR3 runs 13 residues. Here the CDR3 reads CAISEFEGYGYTF. The CDR3 DNA follows: TGTGCCATCAGTGAGTTCGAGGGCTATGGCTACACCTTC.

This chain joins TRBV10-3 and TRBJ2-6, with D possibly being TRBD1 (5 bases). V was trimmed by 2 bases and J by 0 bases, leaving 5 bases between them. The germline V gene encodes CDR1 ENHRY and CDR2 SYGVKD. This CDR3 spans 15 amino acids. This CDR3 reads CAISEGASGANVLTF. The CDR3 DNA reads TGTGCCATCAGTGAGGGGGCCTCTGGGGCCAACGTCCTGACTTTC.

The gene calls are TRBV9 and TRBJ1-4; 9 nucleotides agree with TRBD1. Germline CDR1 SGDLS, CDR2 YYNGEE. The length of the CDR3 is 14 residues. With V trimmed by 3 bases and J by 8 bases, 5 bases remained unmatched. The CDR3 region is CASSGRTGDEKLFF. DNA for the CDR3: TGTGCCAGCAGCGGACGGACAGGGGACGAAAAACTGTTTTTT.